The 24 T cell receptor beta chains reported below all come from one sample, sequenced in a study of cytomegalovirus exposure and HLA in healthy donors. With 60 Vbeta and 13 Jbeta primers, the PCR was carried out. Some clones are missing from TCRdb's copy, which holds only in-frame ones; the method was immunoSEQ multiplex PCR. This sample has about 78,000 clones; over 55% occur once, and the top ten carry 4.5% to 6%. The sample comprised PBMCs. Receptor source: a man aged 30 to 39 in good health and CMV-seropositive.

The DNA for the CDR3 is TGTGCCAGCAGCTTAGATCGGCTAGCGGCAGATACGCAGTATTTT. It encodes CASSLDRLAADTQYF. This chain joins TRBV11-2 and TRBJ2-3; 7 nucleotides line up with TRBD2. Germline V gene data show CDR1 as SGHAT and CDR2 as FQNNGV. V gave up 0 bases and J gave up 4 bases; unmatched junction bases: 4. This CDR3 contains 15 residues. The full variable domain, in which reference TRBV11-2 and TRBJ2-3 provide the parts outside the CDR3, is EAGVAQSPRYKIIEKRQSVAFWCNPISGHATLYWYQQILGQGPKLLIQFQNNGVVDDSQLPKDRFSAERLKGVDSTLKIQPAKLEDSAVYLCASSLDRLAADTQYFGPGTRLTVL.

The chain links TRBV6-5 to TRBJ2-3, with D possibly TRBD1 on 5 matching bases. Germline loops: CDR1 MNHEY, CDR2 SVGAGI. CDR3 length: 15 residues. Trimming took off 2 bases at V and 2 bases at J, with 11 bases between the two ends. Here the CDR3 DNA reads TGTGCCAGCAGTTACCGCCCGACAGACACAGATACGCAGTATTTT. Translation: CASSYRPTDTDTQYF.

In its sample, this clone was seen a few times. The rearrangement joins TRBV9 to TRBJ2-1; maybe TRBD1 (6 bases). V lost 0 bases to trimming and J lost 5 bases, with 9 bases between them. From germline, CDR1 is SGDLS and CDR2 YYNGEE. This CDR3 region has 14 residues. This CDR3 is CASSVDPGDNEQFF. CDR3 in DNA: TGTGCCAGCAGCGTAGACCCAGGGGACAATGAGCAGTTCTTC.

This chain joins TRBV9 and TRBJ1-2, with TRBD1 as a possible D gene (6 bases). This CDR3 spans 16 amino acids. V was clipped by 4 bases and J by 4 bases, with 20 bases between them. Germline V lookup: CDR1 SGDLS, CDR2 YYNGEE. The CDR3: CASSPGGGTTVYGYTF. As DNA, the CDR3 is TGTGCCAGCAGCCCTGGGGGGGGCACTACCGTCTATGGCTACACCTTC.

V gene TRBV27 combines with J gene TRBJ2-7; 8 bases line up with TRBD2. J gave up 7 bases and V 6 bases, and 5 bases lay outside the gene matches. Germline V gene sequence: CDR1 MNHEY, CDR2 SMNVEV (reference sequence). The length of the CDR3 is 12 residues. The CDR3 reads CASSGRAWEQYF. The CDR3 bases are TGTGCCAGCAGCGGGAGGGCGTGGGAGCAGTACTTC.

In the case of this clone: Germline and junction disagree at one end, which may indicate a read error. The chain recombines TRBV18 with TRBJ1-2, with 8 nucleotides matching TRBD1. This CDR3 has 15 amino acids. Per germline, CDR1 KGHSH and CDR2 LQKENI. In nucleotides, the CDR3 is TGTGCCAGCTCCCCACCGGACAGGGAACTCTATGGCTACACCTTC. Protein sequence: CASSPPDRELYGYTF.

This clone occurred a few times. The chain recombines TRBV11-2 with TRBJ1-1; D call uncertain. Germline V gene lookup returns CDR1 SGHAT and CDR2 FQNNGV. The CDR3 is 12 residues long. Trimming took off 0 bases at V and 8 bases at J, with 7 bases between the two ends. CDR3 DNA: TGTGCCAGCAGCTTAGAATGGGCAGAAGCTTTCTTT. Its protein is CASSLEWAEAFF.

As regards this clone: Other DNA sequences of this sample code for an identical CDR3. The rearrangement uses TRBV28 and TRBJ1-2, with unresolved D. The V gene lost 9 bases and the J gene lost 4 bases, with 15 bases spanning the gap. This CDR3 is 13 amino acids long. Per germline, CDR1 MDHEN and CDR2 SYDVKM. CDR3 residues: CASRKGGPYGYTF. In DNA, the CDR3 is TGTGCCAGTAGGAAAGGAGGGCCCTATGGCTACACCTTC.

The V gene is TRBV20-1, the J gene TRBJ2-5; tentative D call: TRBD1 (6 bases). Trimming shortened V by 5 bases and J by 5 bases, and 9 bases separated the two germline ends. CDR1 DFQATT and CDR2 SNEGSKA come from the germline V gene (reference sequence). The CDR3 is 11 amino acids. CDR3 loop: CSAFRGETQYF. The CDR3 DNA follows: TGCAGTGCTTTCAGGGGTGAGACCCAGTACTTC.

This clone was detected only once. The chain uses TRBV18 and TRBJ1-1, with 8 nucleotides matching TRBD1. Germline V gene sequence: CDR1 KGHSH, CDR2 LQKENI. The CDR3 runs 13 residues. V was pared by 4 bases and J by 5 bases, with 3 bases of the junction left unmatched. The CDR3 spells CASSLDRGTEAFF. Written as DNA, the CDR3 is TGTGCCAGCTCACTCGACAGGGGAACTGAAGCTTTCTTT.

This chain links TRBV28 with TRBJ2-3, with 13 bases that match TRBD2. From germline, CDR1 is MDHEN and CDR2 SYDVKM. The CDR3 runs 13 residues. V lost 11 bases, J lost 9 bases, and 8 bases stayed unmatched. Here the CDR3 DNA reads TGTGCCGGAAGGACTAGCGGGAGTGACACGCAGTATTTT. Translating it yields CAGRTSGSDTQYF.

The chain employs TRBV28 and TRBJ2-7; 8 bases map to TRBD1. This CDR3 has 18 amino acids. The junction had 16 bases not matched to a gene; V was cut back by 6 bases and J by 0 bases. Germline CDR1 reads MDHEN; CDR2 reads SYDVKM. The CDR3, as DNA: TGTGCCAGCAGCCAGGGGGCGGCCAGCCCGGATTTCTCCTACGAGCAGTACTTC. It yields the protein CASSQGAASPDFSYEQYF.

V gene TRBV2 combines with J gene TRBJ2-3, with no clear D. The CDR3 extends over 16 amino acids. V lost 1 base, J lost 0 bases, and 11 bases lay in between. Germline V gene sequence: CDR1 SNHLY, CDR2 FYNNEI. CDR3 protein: CASSEEGLRSTDTQYF. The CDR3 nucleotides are TGTGCCAGCAGTGAAGAAGGTCTGCGGAGCACAGATACGCAGTATTTT.

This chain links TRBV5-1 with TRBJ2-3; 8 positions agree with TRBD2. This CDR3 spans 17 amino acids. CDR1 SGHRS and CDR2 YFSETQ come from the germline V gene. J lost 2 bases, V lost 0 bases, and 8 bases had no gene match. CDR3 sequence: CASSLGGTSRDTDTQYF. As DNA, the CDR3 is TGCGCCAGCAGCTTGGGGGGGACTAGTCGGGACACAGATACGCAGTATTTT.

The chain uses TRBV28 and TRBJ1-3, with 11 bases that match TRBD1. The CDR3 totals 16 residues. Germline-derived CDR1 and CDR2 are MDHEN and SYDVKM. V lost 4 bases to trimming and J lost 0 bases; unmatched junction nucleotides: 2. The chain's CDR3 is CASSWGTGGSGNTIYF. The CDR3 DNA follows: TGTGCCAGCAGTTGGGGGACAGGGGGCTCTGGAAACACCATATATTTT.

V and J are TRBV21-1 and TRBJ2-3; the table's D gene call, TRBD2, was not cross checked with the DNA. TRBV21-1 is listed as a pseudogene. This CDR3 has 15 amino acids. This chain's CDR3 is CASIVAGSSTDTQYF. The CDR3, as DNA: TGTGCCAGCATCGTAGCGGGTTCGAGCACAGATACGCAGTATTTT.

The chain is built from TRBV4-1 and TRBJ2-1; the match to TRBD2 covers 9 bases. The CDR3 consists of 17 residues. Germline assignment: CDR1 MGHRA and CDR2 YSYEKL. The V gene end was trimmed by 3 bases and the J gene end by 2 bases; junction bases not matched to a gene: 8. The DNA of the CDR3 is TGCGCCAGCAGCCAGGGGGCGGGAGGGATGGCCTACAATGAGCAGTTCTTC. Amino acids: CASSQGAGGMAYNEQFF.

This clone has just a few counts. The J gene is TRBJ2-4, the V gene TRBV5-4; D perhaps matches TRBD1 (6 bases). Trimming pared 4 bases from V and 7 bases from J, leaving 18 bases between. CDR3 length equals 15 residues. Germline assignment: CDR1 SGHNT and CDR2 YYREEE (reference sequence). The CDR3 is CASSPELGQINIQYF. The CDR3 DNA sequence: TGTGCCAGCAGCCCGGAATTAGGACAGATCAACATTCAGTACTTC.

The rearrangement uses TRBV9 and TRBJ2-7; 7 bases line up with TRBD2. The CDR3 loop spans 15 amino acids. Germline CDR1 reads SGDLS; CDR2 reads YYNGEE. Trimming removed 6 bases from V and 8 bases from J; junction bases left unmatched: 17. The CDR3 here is CASTIDGTMSTKQYF. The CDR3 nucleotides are TGTGCCAGCACAATAGACGGGACTATGTCTACGAAGCAGTACTTC.

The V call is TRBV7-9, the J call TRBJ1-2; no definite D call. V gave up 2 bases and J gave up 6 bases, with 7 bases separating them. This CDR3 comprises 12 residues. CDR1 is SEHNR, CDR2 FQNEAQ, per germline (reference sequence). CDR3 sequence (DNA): TGTGCCAGCAGCTTATCGGGGAATGGCTACACCTTC. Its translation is CASSLSGNGYTF.

The CDR3 loop reads CASSPGIVGGGRSEAFF. In DNA form, the CDR3 reads TGCGCCAGCAGCCCCGGGATTGTAGGGGGTGGACGCTCTGAAGCTTTCTTT. V gene TRBV4-1 combines with J gene TRBJ1-1, with D perhaps matching TRBD1 (6 bases). Germline V lookup: CDR1 MGHRA, CDR2 YSYEKL. The V gene lost 4 bases and the J gene lost 6 bases, with 24 bases spanning the gap. The CDR3 loop spans 17 amino acids.

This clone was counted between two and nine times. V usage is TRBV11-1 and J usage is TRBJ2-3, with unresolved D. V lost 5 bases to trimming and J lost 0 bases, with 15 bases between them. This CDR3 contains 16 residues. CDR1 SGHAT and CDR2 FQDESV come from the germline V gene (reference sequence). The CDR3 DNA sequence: TGTGCCAGCAGCCGACGTCGGGTTGAAAGCACAGATACGCAGTATTTT. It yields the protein CASSRRRVESTDTQYF.

The CDR3 is CASSFRGWETQYF. The CDR3, as DNA: TGCGCCAGCAGCTTCAGGGGGTGGGAGACCCAGTACTTC. V and J are TRBV5-1 and TRBJ2-5; TRBD1 aligns across 7 bases. Germline V CDR1 and CDR2: SGHRS, YFSETQ. Trimming removed 2 bases from V and 5 bases from J; junction bases left unmatched: 3. The CDR3 consists of 13 residues.

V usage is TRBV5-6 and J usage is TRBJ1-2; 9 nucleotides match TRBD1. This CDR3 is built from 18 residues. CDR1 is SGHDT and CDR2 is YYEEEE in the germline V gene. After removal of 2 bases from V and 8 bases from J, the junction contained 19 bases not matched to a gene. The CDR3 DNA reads TGTGCCAGCAGCTTCCCCCGAGTATCGGGACAGGGATATTGGGGCTACACCTTC. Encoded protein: CASSFPRVSGQGYWGYTF.